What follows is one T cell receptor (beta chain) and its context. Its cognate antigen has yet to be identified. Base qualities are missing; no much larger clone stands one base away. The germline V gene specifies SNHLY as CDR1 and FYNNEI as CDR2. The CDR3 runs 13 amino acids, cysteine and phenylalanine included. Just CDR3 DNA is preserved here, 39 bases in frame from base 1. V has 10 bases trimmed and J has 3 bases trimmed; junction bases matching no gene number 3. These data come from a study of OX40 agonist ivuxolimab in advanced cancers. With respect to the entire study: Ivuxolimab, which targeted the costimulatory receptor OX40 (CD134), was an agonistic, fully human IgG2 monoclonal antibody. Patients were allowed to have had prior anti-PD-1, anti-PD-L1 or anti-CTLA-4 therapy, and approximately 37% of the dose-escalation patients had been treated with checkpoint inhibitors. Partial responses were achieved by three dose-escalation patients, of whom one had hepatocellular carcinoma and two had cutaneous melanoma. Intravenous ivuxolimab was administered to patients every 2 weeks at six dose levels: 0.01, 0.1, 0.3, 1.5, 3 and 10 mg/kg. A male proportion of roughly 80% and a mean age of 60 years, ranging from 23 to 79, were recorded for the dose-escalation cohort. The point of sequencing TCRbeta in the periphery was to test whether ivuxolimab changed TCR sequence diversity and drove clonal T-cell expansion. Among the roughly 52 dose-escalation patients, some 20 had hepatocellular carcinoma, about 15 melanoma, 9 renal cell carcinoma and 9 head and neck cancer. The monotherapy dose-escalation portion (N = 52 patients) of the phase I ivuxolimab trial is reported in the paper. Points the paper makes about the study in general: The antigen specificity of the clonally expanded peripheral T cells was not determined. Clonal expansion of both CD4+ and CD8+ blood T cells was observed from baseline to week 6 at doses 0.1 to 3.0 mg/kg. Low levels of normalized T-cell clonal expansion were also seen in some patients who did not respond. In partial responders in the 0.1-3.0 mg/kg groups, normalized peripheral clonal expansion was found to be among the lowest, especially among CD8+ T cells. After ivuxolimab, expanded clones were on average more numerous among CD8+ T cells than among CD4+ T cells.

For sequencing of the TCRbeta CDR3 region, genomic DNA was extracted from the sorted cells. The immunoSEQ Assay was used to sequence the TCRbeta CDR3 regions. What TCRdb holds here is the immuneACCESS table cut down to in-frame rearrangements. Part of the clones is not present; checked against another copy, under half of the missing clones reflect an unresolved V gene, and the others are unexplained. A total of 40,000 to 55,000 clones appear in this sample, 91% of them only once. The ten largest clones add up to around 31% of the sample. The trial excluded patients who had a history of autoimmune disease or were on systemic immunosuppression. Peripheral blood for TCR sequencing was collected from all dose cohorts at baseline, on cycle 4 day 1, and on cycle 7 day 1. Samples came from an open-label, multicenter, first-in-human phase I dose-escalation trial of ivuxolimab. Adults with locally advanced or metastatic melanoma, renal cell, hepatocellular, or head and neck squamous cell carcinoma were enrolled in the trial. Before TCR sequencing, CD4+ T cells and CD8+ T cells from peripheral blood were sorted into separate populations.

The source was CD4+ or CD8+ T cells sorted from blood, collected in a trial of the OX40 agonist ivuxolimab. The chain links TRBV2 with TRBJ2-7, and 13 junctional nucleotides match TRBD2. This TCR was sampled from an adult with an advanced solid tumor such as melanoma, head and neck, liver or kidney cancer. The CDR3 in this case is CAIRLAGGYEQYF. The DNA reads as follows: TGTGCCATCCGACTAGCGGGAGGCTACGAGCAGTACTTC. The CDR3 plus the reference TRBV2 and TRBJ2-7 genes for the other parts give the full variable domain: EPEVTQTPSHQVTQMGQEVILRCVPISNHLYFYWYRQILGQKVEFLVSFYNNEISEKSEIFDDQFSVERPDGSNFTLKIRSTKLEDSAMYFCAIRLAGGYEQYFGPGTRLTVT.